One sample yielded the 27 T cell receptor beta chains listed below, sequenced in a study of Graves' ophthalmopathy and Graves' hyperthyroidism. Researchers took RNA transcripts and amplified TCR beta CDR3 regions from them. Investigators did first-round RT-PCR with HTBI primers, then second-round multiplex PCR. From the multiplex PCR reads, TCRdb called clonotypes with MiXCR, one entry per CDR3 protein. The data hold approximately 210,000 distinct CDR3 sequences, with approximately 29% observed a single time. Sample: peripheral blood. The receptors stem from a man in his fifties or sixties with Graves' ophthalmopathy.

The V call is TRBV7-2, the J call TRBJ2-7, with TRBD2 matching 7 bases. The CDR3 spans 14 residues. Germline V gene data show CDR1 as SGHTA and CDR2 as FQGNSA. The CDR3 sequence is CASGGGVYSLEQYF. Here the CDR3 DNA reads TGTGCTTCCGGTGGGGGGGTCTATTCTCTCGAGCAGTACTTC.

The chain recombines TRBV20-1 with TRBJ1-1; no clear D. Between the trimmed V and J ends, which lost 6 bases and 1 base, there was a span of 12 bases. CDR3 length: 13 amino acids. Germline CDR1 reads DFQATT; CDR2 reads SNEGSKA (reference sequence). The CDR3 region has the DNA TGCAGTGCCCGTGTGGCAGAGAACACTGAAGCTTTCTTT. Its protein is CSARVAENTEAFF.

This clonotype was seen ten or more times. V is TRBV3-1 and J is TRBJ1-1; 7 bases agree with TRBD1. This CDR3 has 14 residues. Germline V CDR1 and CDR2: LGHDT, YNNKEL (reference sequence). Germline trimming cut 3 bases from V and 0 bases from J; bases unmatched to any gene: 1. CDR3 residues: CASSHGQVNTEAFF. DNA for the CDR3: TGTGCCAGCAGCCATGGACAGGTGAACACTGAAGCTTTCTTT.

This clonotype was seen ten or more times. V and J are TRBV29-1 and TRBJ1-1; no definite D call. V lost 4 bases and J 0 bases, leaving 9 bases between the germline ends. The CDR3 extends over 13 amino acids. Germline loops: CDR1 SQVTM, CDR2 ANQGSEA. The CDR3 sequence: CSVGGVMNTEAFF. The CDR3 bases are TGCAGCGTTGGAGGCGTCATGAACACTGAAGCTTTCTTT. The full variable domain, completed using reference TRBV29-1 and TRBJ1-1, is SAVISQKPSRDICQRGTSLTIQCQVDSQVTMMFWYRQQPGQSLTLIATANQGSEATYESGFVIDKFPISRPNLTFSTLTVSNMSPEDSSIYLCSVGGVMNTEAFFGQGTRLTVV.

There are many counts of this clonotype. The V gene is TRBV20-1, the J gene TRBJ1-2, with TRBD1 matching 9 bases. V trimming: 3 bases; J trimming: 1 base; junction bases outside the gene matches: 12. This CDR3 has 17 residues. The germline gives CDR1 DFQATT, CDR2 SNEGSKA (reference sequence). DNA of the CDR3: TGCAGTGCTAGGGGTTTGGGACAGGGTGATTTTAACTATGGCTACACCTTC. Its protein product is CSARGLGQGDFNYGYTF.

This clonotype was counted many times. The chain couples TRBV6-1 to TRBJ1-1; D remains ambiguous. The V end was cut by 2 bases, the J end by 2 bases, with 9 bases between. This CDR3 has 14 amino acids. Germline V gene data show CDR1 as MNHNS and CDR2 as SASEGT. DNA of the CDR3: TGTGCCAGCAGTGAAACCCTGACCAACACTGAAGCTTTCTTT. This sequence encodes CASSETLTNTEAFF.

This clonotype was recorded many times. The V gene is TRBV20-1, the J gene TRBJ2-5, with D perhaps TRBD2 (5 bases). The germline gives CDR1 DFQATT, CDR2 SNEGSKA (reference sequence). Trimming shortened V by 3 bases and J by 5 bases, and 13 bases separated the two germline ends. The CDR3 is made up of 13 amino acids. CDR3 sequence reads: CSARGENGETQYF. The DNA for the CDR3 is TGCAGTGCTAGGGGAGAGAACGGGGAGACCCAGTACTTC.

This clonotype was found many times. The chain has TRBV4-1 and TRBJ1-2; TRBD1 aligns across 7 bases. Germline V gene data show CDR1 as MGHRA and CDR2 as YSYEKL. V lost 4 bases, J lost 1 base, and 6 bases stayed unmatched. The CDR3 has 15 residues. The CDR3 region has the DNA TGCGCCAGCAGCCTTAGACAGGGCGATAACTATGGCTACACCTTC. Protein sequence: CASSLRQGDNYGYTF.

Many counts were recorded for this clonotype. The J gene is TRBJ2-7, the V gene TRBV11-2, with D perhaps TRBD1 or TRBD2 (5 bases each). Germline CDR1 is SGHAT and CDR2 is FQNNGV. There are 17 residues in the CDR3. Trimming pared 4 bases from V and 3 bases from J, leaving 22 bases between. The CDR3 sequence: CASSSRTPGTGRYEQYF. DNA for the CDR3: TGTGCCAGCAGCTCTAGGACGCCCGGGACGGGCCGCTACGAGCAGTACTTC.

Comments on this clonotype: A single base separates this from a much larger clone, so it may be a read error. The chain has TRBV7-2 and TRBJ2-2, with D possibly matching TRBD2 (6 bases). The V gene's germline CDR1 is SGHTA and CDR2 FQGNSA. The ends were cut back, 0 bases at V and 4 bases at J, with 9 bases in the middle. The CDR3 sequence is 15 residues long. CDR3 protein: CTSSLATRSTGELFF. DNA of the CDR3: TGTACCAGCAGCTTAGCGACTAGATCCACCGGGGAGCTGTTTTTT. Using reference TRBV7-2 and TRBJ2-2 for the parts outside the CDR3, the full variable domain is GAGVSQSPSNKVTEKGKDVELRCDPISGHTALYWYRQSLGQGLEFLIYFQGNSAPDKSGLPSDRFSAERTGGSVSTLTIQRTQQEDSAVYLCTSSLATRSTGELFFGEGSRLTVL.

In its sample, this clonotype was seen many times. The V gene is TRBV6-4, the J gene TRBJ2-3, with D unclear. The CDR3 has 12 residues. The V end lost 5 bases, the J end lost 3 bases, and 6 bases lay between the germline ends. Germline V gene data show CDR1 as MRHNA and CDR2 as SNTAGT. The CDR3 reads CASSYGTDTQYF. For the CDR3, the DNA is TGTGCCAGCAGTTACGGAACAGATACGCAGTATTTT.

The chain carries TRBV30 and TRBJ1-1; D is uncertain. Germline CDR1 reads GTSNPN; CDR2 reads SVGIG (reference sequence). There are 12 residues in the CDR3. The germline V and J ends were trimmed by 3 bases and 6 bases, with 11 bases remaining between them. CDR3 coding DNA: TGTGCCTGGAGATTAGGGTGGGCTGAAGCTTTCTTT. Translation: CAWRLGWAEAFF. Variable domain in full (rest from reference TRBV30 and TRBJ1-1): SQTIHQWPATLVQPVGSPLSLECTVEGTSNPNLYWYRQAAGRGLQLLFYSVGIGQISSEVPQNLSASRPQDRQFILSSKKLLLSDSGFYLCAWRLGWAEAFFGQGTRLTVV.

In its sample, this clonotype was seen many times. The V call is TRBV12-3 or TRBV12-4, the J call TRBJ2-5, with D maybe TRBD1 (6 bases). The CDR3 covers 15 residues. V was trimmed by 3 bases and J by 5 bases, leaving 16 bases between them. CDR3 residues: CASSLYNRVHETQYF. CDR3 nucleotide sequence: TGTGCCAGCAGTTTGTACAACAGGGTCCATGAGACCCAGTACTTC.

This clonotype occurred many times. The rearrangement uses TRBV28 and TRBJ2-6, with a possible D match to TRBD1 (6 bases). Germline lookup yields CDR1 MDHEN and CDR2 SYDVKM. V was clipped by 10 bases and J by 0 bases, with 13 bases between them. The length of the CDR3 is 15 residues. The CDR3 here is CATDSSYSGANVLTF. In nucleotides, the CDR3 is TGTGCCACGGACAGTTCTTACTCTGGGGCCAACGTCCTGACTTTC.

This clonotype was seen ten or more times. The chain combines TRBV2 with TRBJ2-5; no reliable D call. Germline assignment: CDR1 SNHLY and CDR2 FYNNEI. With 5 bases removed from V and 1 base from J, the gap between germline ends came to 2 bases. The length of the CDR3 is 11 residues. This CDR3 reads CASSTQETQYF. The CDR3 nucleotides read TGTGCCAGCAGTACCCAAGAGACCCAGTACTTC.

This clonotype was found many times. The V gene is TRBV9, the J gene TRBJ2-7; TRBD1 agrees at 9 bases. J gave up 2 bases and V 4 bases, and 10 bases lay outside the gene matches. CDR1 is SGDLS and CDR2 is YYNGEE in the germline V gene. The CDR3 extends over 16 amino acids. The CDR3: CASSTRTRDRAYEQYF. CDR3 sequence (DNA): TGTGCCAGCAGCACTCGCACCCGGGACAGGGCCTACGAGCAGTACTTC.

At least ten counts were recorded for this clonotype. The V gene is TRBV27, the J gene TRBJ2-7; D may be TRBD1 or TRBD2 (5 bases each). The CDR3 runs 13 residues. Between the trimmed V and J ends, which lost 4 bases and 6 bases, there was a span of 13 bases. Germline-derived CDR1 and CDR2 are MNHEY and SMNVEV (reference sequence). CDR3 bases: TGTGCCAGCAGTTCGGGGCCCTATATCGAGCAGTACTTC. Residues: CASSSGPYIEQYF.

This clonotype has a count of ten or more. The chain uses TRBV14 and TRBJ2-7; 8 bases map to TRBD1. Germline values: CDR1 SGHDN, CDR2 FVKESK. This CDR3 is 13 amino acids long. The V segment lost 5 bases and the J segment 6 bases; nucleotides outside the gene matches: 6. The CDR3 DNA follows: TGTGCCAGCAGCTCAGGACAGGGCTTCGAGCAGTACTTC. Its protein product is CASSSGQGFEQYF.

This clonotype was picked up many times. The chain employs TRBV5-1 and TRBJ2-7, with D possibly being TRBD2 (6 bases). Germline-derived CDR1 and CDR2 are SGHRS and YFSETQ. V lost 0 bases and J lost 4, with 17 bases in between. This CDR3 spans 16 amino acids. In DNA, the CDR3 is TGCGCCAGCAGCTTGGGGGTTAGCGGAAGTAGTTACGAGCAGTACTTC. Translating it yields CASSLGVSGSSYEQYF.

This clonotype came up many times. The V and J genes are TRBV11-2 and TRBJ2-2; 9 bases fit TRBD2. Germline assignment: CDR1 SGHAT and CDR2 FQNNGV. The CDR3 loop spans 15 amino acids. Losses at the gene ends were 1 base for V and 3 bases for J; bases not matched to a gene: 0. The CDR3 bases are TGTGCCAGCAGCTTAGGGACTAGCGACACCGGGGAGCTGTTTTTT. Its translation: CASSLGTSDTGELFF.

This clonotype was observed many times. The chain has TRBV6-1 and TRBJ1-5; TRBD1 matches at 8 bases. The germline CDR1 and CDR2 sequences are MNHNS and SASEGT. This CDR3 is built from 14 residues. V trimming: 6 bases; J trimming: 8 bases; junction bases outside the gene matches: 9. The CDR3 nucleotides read TGTGCCAGCAGGCCCCCCGGACAGGGTGAGCCCCAGCATTTT. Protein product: CASRPPGQGEPQHF.

The CDR3 loop reads CATSRVSGSVDEQYF. The CDR3 DNA follows: TGTGCCACCAGCAGAGTGAGCGGGAGTGTCGACGAGCAGTACTTC. V is TRBV15 and J is TRBJ2-7; TRBD2 matches at 8 bases. Germline CDR1 reads LNHNV; CDR2 reads YYDKDF (reference sequence). The CDR3 has 15 residues. J gave up 5 bases and V 1 base, and 7 bases lay outside the gene matches.

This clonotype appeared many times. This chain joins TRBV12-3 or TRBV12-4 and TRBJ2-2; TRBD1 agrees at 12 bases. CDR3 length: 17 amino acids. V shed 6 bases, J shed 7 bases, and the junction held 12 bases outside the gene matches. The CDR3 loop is CASRNTGTGGSGGELFF. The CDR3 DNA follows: TGTGCCAGCAGAAATACCGGGACAGGGGGCTCGGGCGGGGAGCTGTTTTTT.

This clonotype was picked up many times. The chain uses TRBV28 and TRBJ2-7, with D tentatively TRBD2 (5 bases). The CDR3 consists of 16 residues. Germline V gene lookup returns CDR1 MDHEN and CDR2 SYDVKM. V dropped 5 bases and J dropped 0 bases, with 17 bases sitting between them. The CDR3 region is CASSPPAGVDSYEQYF. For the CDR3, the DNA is TGTGCCAGCAGTCCGCCCGCCGGGGTAGACTCCTACGAGCAGTACTTC. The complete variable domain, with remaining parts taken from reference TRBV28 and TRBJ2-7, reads DVKVTQSSRYLVKRTGEKVFLECVQDMDHENMFWYRQDPGLGLRLIYFSYDVKMKEKGDIPEGYSVSREKKERFSLILESASTNQTSMYLCASSPPAGVDSYEQYFGPGTRLTVT.

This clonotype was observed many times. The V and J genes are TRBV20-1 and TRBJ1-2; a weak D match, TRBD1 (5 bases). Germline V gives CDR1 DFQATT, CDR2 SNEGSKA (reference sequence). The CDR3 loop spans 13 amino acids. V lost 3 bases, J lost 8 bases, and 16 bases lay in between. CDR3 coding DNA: TGCAGTGCTAGCTTTATGGGGGAGAGGGGCTACACCTTC. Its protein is CSASFMGERGYTF.

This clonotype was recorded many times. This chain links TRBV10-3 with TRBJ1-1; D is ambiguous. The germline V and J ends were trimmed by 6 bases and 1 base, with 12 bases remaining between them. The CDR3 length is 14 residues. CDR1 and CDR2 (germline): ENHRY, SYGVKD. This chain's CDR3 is CAIRPGGENTEAFF. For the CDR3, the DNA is TGTGCCATCAGACCGGGAGGCGAGAACACTGAAGCTTTCTTT.

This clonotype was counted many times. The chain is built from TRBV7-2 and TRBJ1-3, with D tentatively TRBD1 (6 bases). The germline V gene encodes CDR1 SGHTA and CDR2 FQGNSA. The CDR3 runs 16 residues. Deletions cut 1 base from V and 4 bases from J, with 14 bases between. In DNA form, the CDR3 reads TGTGCCAGCAGCTTAGGGCCGGGACAAAAAGGAAACACCATATATTTT. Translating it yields CASSLGPGQKGNTIYF.